This T cell receptor (beta chain) originates from a study of T-cell memory formation after mild COVID-19. General study results and limits: For contracting clones, CD4+ ones sat mainly in CM and EM, CD8+ in EMRA. Second-wave clones peaking on day 37 lacked confirmed SARS-CoV-2 specificity. Later expanders leaned toward CD4+, whereas clones contracting from day 15 to 85 were balanced CD4/CD8.

TCRdb reprocessed the 5' RACE reads with MiXCR, giving one entry per CDR3 protein. The sample lists a few hundred thousand distinct CDR3 sequences; roughly 18% were seen once. Deletions cut 3 bases from V and 9 bases from J, with 12 bases between. Per germline, CDR1 MGHRA and CDR2 YSYEKL. The CDR3 extends over 13 amino acids. Regarding this clonotype: As yet, its antigen is unknown.

J is TRBJ2-1 and V is TRBV4-1; no clear D gene. The sequenced sample consisted of PBMCs or a T cell subset sorted from them (not recorded which). The receptor comes from a man aged 18 to 30 who had mild COVID-19 (a few samples of this study predate the infection). Cell type and time point are not known. CDR3 nucleotides: TGCGCCAGCAGCCAGGCTTTAGCAAGTGAGCAGTTCTTC. The encoded protein is CASSQALASEQFF.